A selection of T cell receptor beta chains follows, all from one sample in a study of regulatory T cells in long-lasting Graves disease. TCRdb fed the multiplex PCR reads into MiXCR, producing one record per CDR3 protein. In the table there are roughly 320,000 distinct CDR3 sequences, over 15% of which are singletons. These same records also appear under a second study, on T cells in Graves' hyperthyroidism and ophthalmopathy.

The sequences come from peripheral blood mononuclear cells (PBMCs), collected at new diagnosis, from a patient treated with antithyroid drugs. The receptors come from a middle-aged man with Graves disease. The CDR3 runs from the conserved cysteine through the conserved F or W. A D gene is named only where the DNA matches it firmly. Clone sizes are given selectively: once, few, many, or a class where the clone is expanded.

D,V,J,size,CDR3,DNA
TRBD1,TRBV7-6,TRBJ1-3,few,CASSPPTGGSGNTIYF,TGTGCCAGCAGCCCGCCAACAGGGGGCTCTGGAAACACCATATATTTT
NA,TRBV5-1,TRBJ1-2,few,CASSLSQGHGYTF,TGCGCCAGCAGCCTCTCACAGGGACATGGCTACACCTTC
NA,TRBV20-1,TRBJ2-7,few,CSAPLLSSYEQYF,TGCAGTGCTCCGCTATTGAGCTCCTACGAGCAGTACTTC
TRBD1,TRBV29-1,TRBJ2-5,many,CSTNRGQETQYF,TGCAGCACCAACAGGGGGCAAGAGACCCAGTACTTC
TRBD1,TRBV28,TRBJ2-5,many,CASSLPGDSQETQYF,TGTGCCAGCAGTTTACCAGGGGACAGCCAAGAGACCCAGTACTTC
NA,TRBV20-1,TRBJ1-6,many,CSGKGNDSPLHF,TGCAGTGGTAAGGGGAATGATTCACCCCTCCACTTT
TRBD2,TRBV7-2,TRBJ2-3,many,CASSPMGLAGRGDTQYF,TGTGCCAGCAGTCCCATGGGACTAGCGGGGAGGGGAGATACGCAGTATTTT
NA,TRBV5-1,TRBJ2-7,many,CASGPTGGEEQYF,TGCGCCAGCGGACCCACTGGGGGCGAAGAGCAGTACTTC
TRBD1,TRBV7-8,TRBJ2-7,many,CASSNSRGLSSYEQYF,TGTGCCAGCAGCAACAGCAGGGGGTTAAGCTCCTACGAGCAGTACTTC
TRBD2,TRBV6-1,TRBJ2-3,NA,CASSGLAGGADTQYF,TGTGCCAGCAGTGGGCTAGCGGGGGGCGCAGATACGCAGTATTTT
TRBD2,TRBV20-1,TRBJ2-5,NA,CSALAGKETQYF,TGCAGTGCTCTAGCGGGTAAAGAGACCCAGTACTTC
TRBD1,TRBV18,TRBJ2-3,many,CASSPKGQNTDTQYF,TGTGCCAGCTCACCAAAGGGACAGAACACAGATACGCAGTATTTT
NA,TRBV6-1,TRBJ2-3,many,CASRGSGSDTQYF,TGTGCCAGCAGGGGGTCTGGGTCGGATACGCAGTATTTT
TRBD2,TRBV11-3,TRBJ2-3,many,CASSRGGPTDTQYF,TGTGCCAGCAGCCGCGGGGGACCCACAGATACGCAGTATTTT
NA,TRBV28,TRBJ2-7,many,CASSLRTDLYEQYF,TGTGCCAGCAGTCTTCGGACGGACCTCTACGAGCAGTACTTC
NA,TRBV12-3/TRBV12-4,TRBJ2-3,many,CASSSYDTQYF,TGTGCCAGCAGTTCCTATGATACGCAGTATTTT
NA,TRBV15,TRBJ2-2,NA,CATSRDRRVGELFF,TGTGCCACCAGCAGAGATCGGAGGGTAGGGGAGCTGTTTTTT
NA,TRBV30,TRBJ2-2,many,CAWSGQTRHGELFF,TGTGCCTGGAGTGGACAGACTCGGCACGGGGAGCTGTTTTTT
NA,TRBV19,TRBJ1-5,NA,CASSIGSGVGDQPQHF,TGTGCCAGTAGTATAGGGTCAGGGGTAGGCGATCAGCCCCAGCATTTT
NA,TRBV28,TRBJ1-6,many,CASSSGLGPNSPLHF,TGTGCCAGCAGCTCCGGTTTGGGTCCGAATTCACCCCTCCACTTT
NA,TRBV4-3,TRBJ2-5,once,CASSQVVEETQYF,TGCGCCAGCAGCCAAGTGGTCGAGGAGACCCAGTACTTC